These 32 T cell receptor beta chains came from one sample sequenced in a study of vaccination and CD4 T cells after COVID-19. Stated treatment: roughly 10-day PBMC culture with coronavirus spike peptide pools or control peptides (ViraFEST assay). Sequenced with the Oncomine TCR Beta short-read assay was DNA taken from cultured CD4+ T cells. MiXCR, run by TCRdb on the PCR reads, gives a single entry per CDR3 protein. The sample yields 20,000 to 25,000 distinct CDR3 sequences, 60% to 75% seen once. The antigens for these receptors are not known. Sequencing was done on a sample of CD4+ T cells from blood, cultured in vitro. All receptors come from a human donor who had recovered from COVID-19.

The chain is built from TRBV6-5 and TRBJ1-2, with D possibly TRBD1 on 5 matching bases. Germline assignment: CDR1 MNHEY and CDR2 SVGAGI. The CDR3 totals 15 residues. V lost 0 bases to trimming and J lost 6 bases, with 14 bases between them. The chain's CDR3 is CASSYSTGGFNGYTF. CDR3 coding DNA: TGTGCCAGCAGTTACTCGACGGGGGGGTTTAATGGCTACACCTTC.

The chain combines TRBV30 with TRBJ1-2; 9 nucleotides line up with TRBD1. Per the germline V gene, CDR1 is GTSNPN and CDR2 is SVGIG (reference sequence). V was pared by 3 bases and J by 4 bases, with 3 bases of the junction left unmatched. This CDR3 has 13 amino acids. Here the CDR3 DNA reads TGTGCCTGGAGGGACAGGGGTGGCTATGGCTACACCTTC. Its translation: CAWRDRGGYGYTF.

V gene TRBV6-5 combines with J gene TRBJ2-7, with D possibly TRBD2 on 5 matching bases. Per the germline V gene, CDR1 is MNHEY and CDR2 is SVGAGI. The CDR3 is 13 residues long. The V gene lost 2 bases and the J gene lost 5 bases, with 10 bases spanning the gap. The DNA for the CDR3 is TGTGCCAGCAGTTACGACGGGGTGCACGAGCAGTACTTC. As protein: CASSYDGVHEQYF.

The chain is built from TRBV19 and TRBJ1-1; D not certain. Germline CDR1 is LNHDA and CDR2 is SQIVND (reference sequence). V lost 7 bases, J lost 2 bases, and 17 bases lay in between. The CDR3 is 15 residues long. The CDR3 sequence is CASKPYGSTNTEAFF. The CDR3 DNA reads TGTGCCAGTAAGCCCTATGGATCTACTAACACTGAAGCTTTCTTT.

This clonotype occurred once. The V call is TRBV20-1, the J call TRBJ2-7, with D possibly being TRBD1 or TRBD2 (6 bases each). Germline loops: CDR1 DFQATT, CDR2 SNEGSKA (reference sequence). The CDR3 spans 15 residues. V lost 6 bases, J lost 1 base, and 19 bases lay in between. The CDR3: CSAPTWRRGSYEQYF. CDR3 DNA: TGCAGTGCCCCGACCTGGCGGAGGGGGTCCTACGAGCAGTACTTC.

The chain carries TRBV20-1 and TRBJ2-1; 13 nucleotides line up with TRBD2. J was trimmed by 2 bases and V by 2 bases; bases with no gene match: 6. Germline V gives CDR1 DFQATT, CDR2 SNEGSKA (reference sequence). This CDR3 has 17 residues. This CDR3 reads CSARYRLAGGPYNEQFF. In DNA, the CDR3 is TGCAGTGCTAGATATCGACTAGCGGGAGGTCCCTACAATGAGCAGTTCTTC.

This rearrangement joins TRBV20-1 to TRBJ1-5, with D possibly being TRBD1 (5 bases). V was pared by 0 bases and J by 7 bases, with 13 bases between. The CDR3 is 14 residues long. Germline V gene sequence: CDR1 DFQATT, CDR2 SNEGSKA (reference sequence). The CDR3 here is CSARDGSGLQPQHF. The CDR3 region has the DNA TGCAGTGCTAGAGATGGGTCAGGGTTGCAGCCCCAGCATTTT.

This clonotype was seen a handful of times. The chain couples TRBV7-2 to TRBJ2-3; 7 bases fit TRBD2. Germline V gene data show CDR1 as SGHTA and CDR2 as FQGNSA. V shed 7 bases, J shed 3 bases, and the junction held 10 bases outside the gene matches. The CDR3 is made up of 15 amino acids. CDR3 in DNA: TGTGCCAGCACCCTTGGGGGGAGGGATACAGATACGCAGTATTTT. This gives the protein CASTLGGRDTDTQYF.

This chain links TRBV20-1 with TRBJ1-5; no definite D call. Trimming shortened V by 1 base and J by 4 bases, and 14 bases separated the two germline ends. From germline, CDR1 is DFQATT and CDR2 SNEGSKA (reference sequence). The CDR3 extends over 15 amino acids. CDR3 loop: CSARAGLTGNQPQHF. The DNA for the CDR3 is TGCAGTGCTAGAGCCGGTCTCACGGGGAATCAGCCCCAGCATTTT.

In this sample, this clonotype turned up once. V and J are TRBV10-3 and TRBJ1-2; 7 nucleotides align to TRBD1. Per the germline V gene, CDR1 is ENHRY and CDR2 is SYGVKD. With V trimmed by 5 bases and J by 6 bases, 9 bases remained unmatched. The CDR3 runs 14 residues. Here the CDR3 reads CAISSQGKIHGYTF. In nucleotides, the CDR3 is TGTGCCATCAGTTCACAGGGGAAGATCCATGGCTACACCTTC.

This clonotype was seen once. This chain connects TRBV30 to TRBJ1-5, with a tentative D call TRBD1 (5 bases). V lost 3 bases to trimming and J lost 7 bases, with 13 bases between them. CDR1 and CDR2 from the germline V gene are GTSNPN and SVGIG (reference sequence). The CDR3 has 13 residues. For the CDR3, the DNA is TGTGCCTGGAGCGAGGGGTCTGAACAGCCCCAGCATTTT. It translates to CAWSEGSEQPQHF.

This clonotype was seen only a few times. The chain links TRBV2 to TRBJ2-2; tentative D call: TRBD2 (6 bases). The CDR3 consists of 15 residues. V shed 7 bases and J shed 0 bases, with 12 bases lying between them. Looked up from germline, CDR1 is SNHLY and CDR2 is FYNNEI. This CDR3 reads CASNGRGTNTGELFF. The CDR3 DNA follows: TGTGCCAGCAACGGACGGGGGACGAACACCGGGGAGCTGTTTTTT.

The chain couples TRBV2 to TRBJ1-5; D not certain. Trimming took off 2 bases at V and 5 bases at J, with 4 bases between the two ends. The length of the CDR3 is 12 residues. Germline V gives CDR1 SNHLY, CDR2 FYNNEI. The CDR3 is CASSERDQPQHF. In DNA, the CDR3 is TGTGCCAGCAGTGAAAGGGATCAGCCCCAGCATTTT.

The chain recombines TRBV12-3 or TRBV12-4 with TRBJ1-2; TRBD1 might be the D (5 bases). V was shortened by 6 bases and J by 4 bases, with 12 bases between the two germline ends. CDR3 size: 13 residues. In DNA form, the CDR3 reads TGTGCCAGCAGCCGGGACGGCTCCTATGGCTACACCTTC. Its translation: CASSRDGSYGYTF.

In its sample, this clonotype was seen once. The CDR3 DNA sequence: TGTGCCAGCAGTAGGGTGACAGATACGCAGTATTTT. Translating gives CASSRVTDTQYF. This chain joins TRBV11-2 and TRBJ2-3; no firm D call. From germline, CDR1 is SGHAT and CDR2 FQNNGV. The CDR3 sequence is 12 residues long. V dropped 6 bases and J dropped 3 bases, with 7 bases sitting between them. The full variable domain, completed using reference TRBV11-2 and TRBJ2-3, is EAGVAQSPRYKIIEKRQSVAFWCNPISGHATLYWYQQILGQGPKLLIQFQNNGVVDDSQLPKDRFSAERLKGVDSTLKIQPAKLEDSAVYLCASSRVTDTQYFGPGTRLTVL.

V gene TRBV19 combines with J gene TRBJ1-2; possibly TRBD1 for D (6 bases). The CDR3 is made up of 17 amino acids. The germline gives CDR1 LNHDA, CDR2 SQIVND (reference sequence). Trimming removed 2 bases from V and 0 bases from J, with 16 bases in between. The CDR3, as DNA: TGTGCCAGTAGTATACAGCGGGGGGCAGGAGCTAACTATGGCTACACCTTC. It is translated as CASSIQRGAGANYGYTF.

The chain couples TRBV27 to TRBJ1-1; D gene uncertain. The CDR3 is 14 amino acids. The V end lost 7 bases, the J end lost 1 base, and 13 bases lay between the germline ends. CDR1 MNHEY and CDR2 SMNVEV come from the germline V gene (reference sequence). For the CDR3, the DNA is TGTGCCAGCAACCGTAAAAATGGGAACACTGAAGCTTTCTTT. Amino acids: CASNRKNGNTEAFF.

The rearrangement links TRBV30 to TRBJ1-2, with D perhaps matching TRBD1 (5 bases). Per germline, CDR1 GTSNPN and CDR2 SVGIG (reference sequence). The CDR3 loop spans 12 amino acids. V lost 0 bases, J lost 8 bases, and 10 bases lay in between. The CDR3 sequence is CAWSVTGGGYTF. The CDR3 region has the DNA TGTGCCTGGAGTGTAACGGGGGGGGGCTACACCTTC.

The chain couples TRBV11-2 to TRBJ2-3; weak D call: TRBD1 (6 bases). The CDR3 has 16 amino acids. Trimming took off 5 bases at V and 0 bases at J, with 15 bases between the two ends. The germline V gene has CDR1 SGHAT and CDR2 FQNNGV. In DNA, the CDR3 is TGTGCCAGCAGCAAGGACAGTCACTCTAGCACAGATACGCAGTATTTT. It specifies CASSKDSHSSTDTQYF.

This chain uses TRBV19 with TRBJ1-5; D remains ambiguous. This CDR3 comprises 16 residues. V lost 7 bases to trimming and J lost 3 bases, with 19 bases between them. The germline CDR1 and CDR2 sequences are LNHDA and SQIVND (reference sequence). CDR3 sequence: CASTDGLHLVNQPQHF. CDR3 nucleotide sequence: TGTGCCAGTACCGACGGGTTGCATTTGGTCAATCAGCCCCAGCATTTT.

The V and J genes are TRBV20-1 and TRBJ2-1; D gene unclear. The CDR3 is made up of 14 amino acids. V shed 5 bases and J shed 0 bases, with 11 bases lying between them. CDR1 is DFQATT and CDR2 is SNEGSKA in the germline V gene (reference sequence). The CDR3 DNA is TGCAGTGCTGTGAAGGACGGCTCCTACAATGAGCAGTTCTTC. Amino acids: CSAVKDGSYNEQFF.

CDR3 DNA sequence: TGTGCCAGCAGCCAGGGACAGGGGAACAATCAGCCCCAGCATTTT. Protein: CASSQGQGNNQPQHF. The chain combines TRBV7-2 with TRBJ1-5, with 10 bases aligning to TRBD1. V lost 5 bases to trimming and J lost 3 bases; unmatched junction nucleotides: 4. The CDR3 covers 15 residues. CDR1 and CDR2 (germline): SGHTA, FQGNSA.

This chain joins TRBV15 and TRBJ1-2, with a tentative D call TRBD1 (5 bases). The CDR3 is 15 residues long. With 1 base removed from V and 2 bases from J, the gap between germline ends came to 11 bases. Germline assignment: CDR1 LNHNV and CDR2 YYDKDF (reference sequence). The CDR3 DNA is TGTGCCACCAGCAGAGGAATGGGGGGGAACTATGGCTACACCTTC. Translated, it gives CATSRGMGGNYGYTF. Combining the CDR3 with reference TRBV15 and TRBJ1-2 gives the whole variable domain DAMVIQNPRYQVTQFGKPVTLSCSQTLNHNVMYWYQQKSSQAPKLLFHYYDKDFNNEADTPDNFQSRRPNTSFCFLDIRSPGLGDTAMYLCATSRGMGGNYGYTFGSGTRLTVV.

The CDR3 loop is CASSFAAVDGGEQYF. The DNA of the CDR3 is TGTGCCAGCAGCTTCGCAGCGGTGGACGGGGGCGAGCAGTACTTC. V gene TRBV11-3 combines with J gene TRBJ2-7, with a weak D call TRBD2 (6 bases). CDR1 and CDR2 from the germline V gene are SGHNT and YENEEA. The CDR3 is made up of 15 amino acids. V was cut by 3 bases and J by 6 bases, with 18 bases left in between.

V and J are TRBV7-9 and TRBJ1-3; 10 bases match TRBD1. J lost 2 bases, V lost 4 bases, and 5 bases had no gene match. This CDR3 comprises 16 residues. The V gene's germline CDR1 is SEHNR and CDR2 FQNEAQ (reference sequence). CDR3 sequence (DNA): TGTGCCAGCAGCTCGTCCGGGACAGGGGCTGGAAACACCATATATTTT. This translates into CASSSSGTGAGNTIYF.

By share, this clonotype counts as hyperexpanded. CDR3 nucleotide sequence: TGTGCCAGCAGCTTAGGACACAGCACAGATACGCAGTATTTT. As protein: CASSLGHSTDTQYF. This rearrangement joins TRBV7-2 to TRBJ2-3; no definite D call. The CDR3 sequence is 14 residues long. Trimming took off 1 base at V and 0 bases at J, with 5 bases between the two ends. Germline lookup yields CDR1 SGHTA and CDR2 FQGNSA.

The chain joins TRBV15 to TRBJ2-3, with D maybe TRBD1 (6 bases). The V gene lost 1 base and the J gene lost 1 base, with 15 bases spanning the gap. This CDR3 has 17 amino acids. Per the germline V gene, CDR1 is LNHNV and CDR2 is YYDKDF (reference sequence). The CDR3 sequence is CATSRVGGPGGTDTQYF. The CDR3 DNA reads as TGTGCCACCAGCAGAGTCGGTGGTCCAGGGGGCACAGATACGCAGTATTTT. Full variable domain (outside the CDR3, taken from reference TRBV15 and TRBJ2-3): DAMVIQNPRYQVTQFGKPVTLSCSQTLNHNVMYWYQQKSSQAPKLLFHYYDKDFNNEADTPDNFQSRRPNTSFCFLDIRSPGLGDTAMYLCATSRVGGPGGTDTQYFGPGTRLTVL.

In DNA, the CDR3 is TGTGCCAGCAGCTTATCTGCACGGGGGAGTGATGGCTACACCTTC. Amino acid sequence: CASSLSARGSDGYTF. J is TRBJ1-2 and V is TRBV7-2, with D possibly TRBD1 on 5 matching bases. The ends were cut back, 2 bases at V and 6 bases at J, with 16 bases in the middle. Germline V gene lookup returns CDR1 SGHTA and CDR2 FQGNSA. This CDR3 contains 15 residues. The complete variable domain, with remaining parts taken from reference TRBV7-2 and TRBJ1-2, reads GAGVSQSPSNKVTEKGKDVELRCDPISGHTALYWYRQSLGQGLEFLIYFQGNSAPDKSGLPSDRFSAERTGGSVSTLTIQRTQQEDSAVYLCASSLSARGSDGYTFGSGTRLTVV.

This sequence joins TRBV7-2 and TRBJ1-6; D remains ambiguous. V gave up 1 base and J gave up 6 bases, with 7 bases separating them. The germline CDR1 and CDR2 sequences are SGHTA and FQGNSA. The CDR3 has 14 amino acids. DNA of the CDR3: TGTGCCAGCAGCTTAGGGCAGATTAATTCACCCCTCCACTTT. Translation: CASSLGQINSPLHF.

This clonotype has only one observation. V is TRBV9 and J is TRBJ1-2; 9 bases line up with TRBD1. Trimming at V came to 5 bases and at J to 8 bases, leaving 7 bases not matched to a gene. The CDR3 has 13 residues. Germline values: CDR1 SGDLS, CDR2 YYNGEE. CDR3 loop: CASRAGTGSGYTF. For the CDR3, the DNA is TGTGCCAGCAGGGCCGGGACAGGGTCCGGCTACACCTTC.

The chain couples TRBV4-2 to TRBJ1-2; a possible D gene is TRBD1 (6 bases). Trimming took off 0 bases at V and 7 bases at J, with 9 bases between the two ends. Germline-derived CDR1 and CDR2 are LGHNA and YNFKEQ. CDR3 length: 13 amino acids. Written as DNA, the CDR3 is TGTGCCAGCAGCCAAGATCAGGGGCTTGGCTACACCTTC. It codes for CASSQDQGLGYTF.

The chain carries TRBV7-9 and TRBJ2-2, with 7 bases that match TRBD2. The CDR3 totals 16 residues. V trimming: 6 bases; J trimming: 1 base; junction bases outside the gene matches: 8. From germline, CDR1 is SEHNR and CDR2 FQNEAQ (reference sequence). This CDR3 reads CASRSGLPRNTGELFF. CDR3 coding DNA: TGTGCCAGCAGATCGGGACTACCGAGGAACACCGGGGAGCTGTTTTTT.